The clone carrying this T cell receptor (beta chain) has just a few counts. The antigen remains undetermined. The sample is drawn from a study of cytomegalovirus exposure and HLA in healthy donors. Study-wide context: In a later analysis, the 110 or so validation repertoires were reported to have used the same platform as the roughly 730 first-cohort repertoires. Study-wide results and caveats: As confirmed in vitro, a few CMV-associated chains were specific for CMV antigens. With high specificity and sensitivity, the classifier reportedly diagnosed cytomegalovirus status.

Clones were read by immunoSEQ multiplex PCR, and TCRdb kept only the in-frame ones, dropping some. This repertoire shows some 130,000 clones, 70% to 90% found once; its top ten account for 1.4%. The CDR3 consists of 14 residues. The J segment lost 7 bases and the V segment lost 6 bases, leaving 3 bases of the junction unmatched. Germline CDR1 and CDR2: MNHEY and SVGAGI. The V gene is TRBV6-5, the J gene TRBJ1-6; 10 bases align to TRBD1. The sample taken for sequencing was PBMCs. The origin of this receptor is a woman in her 30s in good health and CMV-seronegative. The CDR3 loop reads CASRGQGTNSPLHF. The CDR3 nucleotides read TGTGCCAGCAGGGGACAGGGGACGAATTCACCCCTCCACTTT.